The rows below give T cell receptor beta chains drawn from one sample of a study of OX40 agonist ivuxolimab in advanced cancers. Produced via immunoSEQ multiplex PCR; TCRdb's table is partial and in-frame only. The top ten clones hold approximately 0.3% of a sample with tens of thousands of clones, nearly 90% of them seen once. The starting material was CD4+ or CD8+ T cells sorted from blood, obtained in a trial of the OX40 agonist ivuxolimab. Source of these receptors: an adult with an advanced solid tumor such as melanoma, head and neck, liver or kidney cancer. The CDR3 runs from the conserved cysteine through the conserved F or W. Each record gives: J gene, clone size, V gene, D gene, CDR3 DNA, CDR3 protein. D genes are given only for firm matches. A clone size is listed for some rows: how often the clone was seen (once, few, many), or a class if it is expanded.

>TRBJ2-7|.|TRBV7-8|TRBD2
TGTGCCAGCAGCTTAATCCTTAGCGGGGGGGCTACGAAGCAGTACTTC
CASSLILSGGATKQYF
>TRBJ2-5|.|TRBV5-1|.
TGCGCCAGCGCGAGGACCATTGGGGGTGAGACCCAGTACTTC
CASARTIGGETQYF
>TRBJ2-7|.|TRBV7-9|.
TGTGCCAGCAGCTCGCCCCTGGGGGAGCAGTACTTC
CASSSPLGEQYF
>TRBJ2-3|.|TRBV29-1|.
TGCAGCGTTGAAGATCTCACAGGGTCGCAGTATTTT
CSVEDLTGSQYF
>TRBJ1-2|.|TRBV7-8|.
TGTGCCAGCAGCTTAGGGCAGCTCAACTATGGCTACACCTTC
CASSLGQLNYGYTF
>TRBJ1-1|.|TRBV7-6|TRBD1
TGTGCCAGCAGCCCCCGGAGGGGGGACAGGGGAGCCGAAGCTTTCTTT
CASSPRRGDRGAEAFF
>TRBJ2-7|.|TRBV29-1|.
TGCAGCGTTACCCCGGGACTGGATCCTTGGAGCGAGCAGTACTTC
CSVTPGLDPWSEQYF
>TRBJ2-2|.|TRBV6-5|.
TGTGCCAGCAGCCACAGGGACACCGGGGAGCTGTTTTTT
CASSHRDTGELFF
>TRBJ1-1|.|TRBV25-1|TRBD1
TGTGCCAGCAGTGAATATGGGACAGGGGGGAGGACTGAAGCTTTCTTT
CASSEYGTGGRTEAFF
>TRBJ2-7|few|TRBV9|.
TGTGCCAGCAGCCGAATAGGGGGAGACAGCGAGCAGTACTTC
CASSRIGGDSEQYF
>TRBJ1-3|.|TRBV5-1|.
TGCGCCAGCAGCAGGTCCTCATCGGGCGGAAACACCATATATTTT
CASSRSSSGGNTIYF
>TRBJ2-1|.|TRBV12-5|TRBD2
TGTGCTAGTGGTTTGGTCCAGCGGGGGGGCCTTATGATTCGTCACAATGAGCAGTTCTTC
CASGLVQRGGLMIRHNEQFF
>TRBJ1-2|.|TRBV6-1|.
TGTGCCAGCAGTGAAGCCAAGGGGAACTATGGCTACACCTTC
CASSEAKGNYGYTF
>TRBJ1-2|.|TRBV6-5|.
TGTGCCAGCAGCCGACGACAGGTCGATGGCTACACCTTC
CASSRRQVDGYTF
>TRBJ2-2|.|TRBV7-6|.
TGTGCCAGCAGGGAGGCCCCGAACACCGGGGAGCTGTTTTTT
CASREAPNTGELFF
>TRBJ1-2|.|TRBV27|TRBD1
TGTGCCAGCAGTTTATTGTCCGGGACAGGGCATGGCTACACCTTC
CASSLLSGTGHGYTF
>TRBJ1-2|once|TRBV4-3|.
TGCGCCAGCAGCCAAAACGTCGGGTCGAACTATGGCTACACCTTC
CASSQNVGSNYGYTF
>TRBJ1-1|few|TRBV19|TRBD1
TGTGCCAGTAGTACCCAGGGGGCTGAGGCTTTCTTT
CASSTQGAEAFF
>TRBJ2-5|.|TRBV14|.
TGTGCCAGCAGCCAAGATCTGGGACCCGGGGAGACCCAGTACTTC
CASSQDLGPGETQYF
>TRBJ1-2|.|TRBV4-3|TRBD1
TGCGCCAGCAGCCTCGACAGGGGCGGCTACACCTTC
CASSLDRGGYTF
>TRBJ2-3|.|TRBV19|.
TGTGCCAGTAGTATGGCCCCCAGGGGCACAGATACGCAGTATTTT
CASSMAPRGTDTQYF
>TRBJ1-1|once|TRBV18|.
TGTGCCAGCTCACGGGATGACAGGAGAATGAACACTGAAGCTTTCTTT
CASSRDDRRMNTEAFF
>TRBJ2-7|.|TRBV10-2|TRBD1
TGCGCCAGCACCTTTGGACAGGCCTACGAGCAGTACTTC
CASTFGQAYEQYF
>TRBJ1-5|.|TRBV5-5|.
TGTGCCAGCAGCCAGAACTTCGGGGGGGCCCAGCATTTT
CASSQNFGGAQHF
>TRBJ1-2|.|TRBV19|.
TGTGCCAGTAGTATGCGGACAGACCCGAACTATGGCTACACCTTC
CASSMRTDPNYGYTF
>TRBJ2-3|.|TRBV12-5|.
TGTGCTAGTGGTTCTAGCACAGATACGCAGTATTTT
CASGSSTDTQYF
>TRBJ2-2|.|TRBV5-5|TRBD1
TGTGCCAGCACGAACAGGGGTCCCGGGGAGCTGTTTTTT
CASTNRGPGELFF
>TRBJ2-3|.|TRBV29-1|.
TGCAGCTATCGACTCACGGCGAGGGCAGATACGCAGTATTTT
CSYRLTARADTQYF
>TRBJ1-1|.|TRBV5-1|TRBD1
TGCGCCAGCAGTCCGGGACAGGGGTGGGCTGAAGCTTTCTTT
CASSPGQGWAEAFF